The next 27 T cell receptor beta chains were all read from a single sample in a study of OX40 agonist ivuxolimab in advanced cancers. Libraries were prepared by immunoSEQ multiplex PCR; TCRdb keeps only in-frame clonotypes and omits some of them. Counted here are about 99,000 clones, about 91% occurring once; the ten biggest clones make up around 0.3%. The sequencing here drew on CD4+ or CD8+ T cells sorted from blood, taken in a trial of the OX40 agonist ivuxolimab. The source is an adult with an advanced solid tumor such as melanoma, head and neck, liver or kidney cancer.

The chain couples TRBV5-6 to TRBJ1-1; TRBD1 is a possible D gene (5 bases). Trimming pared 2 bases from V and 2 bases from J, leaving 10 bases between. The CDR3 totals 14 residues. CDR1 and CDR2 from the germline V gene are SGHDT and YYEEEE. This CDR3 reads CASSLWGRNTEAFF. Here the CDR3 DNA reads TGTGCCAGCAGCTTATGGGGACGAAACACTGAAGCTTTCTTT.

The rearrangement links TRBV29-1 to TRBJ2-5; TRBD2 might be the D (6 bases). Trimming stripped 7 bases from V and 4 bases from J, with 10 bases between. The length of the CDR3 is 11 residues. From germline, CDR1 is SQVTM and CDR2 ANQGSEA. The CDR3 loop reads CSGRERETQYF. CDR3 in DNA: TGCAGCGGACGGGAGAGAGAGACCCAGTACTTC.

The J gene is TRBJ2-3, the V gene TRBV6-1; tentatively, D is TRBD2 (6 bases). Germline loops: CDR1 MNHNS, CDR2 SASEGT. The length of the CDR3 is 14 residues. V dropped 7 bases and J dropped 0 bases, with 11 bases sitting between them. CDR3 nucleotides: TGTGCCAGCATTAGCGGTTCTAGCACAGATACGCAGTATTTT. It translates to CASISGSSTDTQYF.

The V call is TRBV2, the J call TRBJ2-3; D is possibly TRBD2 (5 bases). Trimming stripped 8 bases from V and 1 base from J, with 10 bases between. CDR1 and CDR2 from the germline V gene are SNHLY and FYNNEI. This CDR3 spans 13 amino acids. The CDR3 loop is CASAGGRTDTQYF. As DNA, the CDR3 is TGTGCCAGCGCCGGCGGGCGCACAGATACGCAGTATTTT.

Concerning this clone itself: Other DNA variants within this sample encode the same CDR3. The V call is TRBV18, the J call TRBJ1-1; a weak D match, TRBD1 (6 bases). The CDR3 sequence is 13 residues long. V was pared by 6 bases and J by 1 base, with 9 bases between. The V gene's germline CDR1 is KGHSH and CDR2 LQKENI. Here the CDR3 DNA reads TGTGCCAGCTCGTCGGACAGGAACACTGAAGCTTTCTTT. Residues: CASSSDRNTEAFF.

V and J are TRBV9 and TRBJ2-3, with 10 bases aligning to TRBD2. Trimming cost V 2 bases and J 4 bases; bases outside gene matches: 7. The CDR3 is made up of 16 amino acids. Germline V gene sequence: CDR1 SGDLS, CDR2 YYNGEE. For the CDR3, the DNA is TGTGCCAGCAGCGTGCAAGCGGGAGGGGGTGCAGATACGCAGTATTTT. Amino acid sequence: CASSVQAGGGADTQYF.

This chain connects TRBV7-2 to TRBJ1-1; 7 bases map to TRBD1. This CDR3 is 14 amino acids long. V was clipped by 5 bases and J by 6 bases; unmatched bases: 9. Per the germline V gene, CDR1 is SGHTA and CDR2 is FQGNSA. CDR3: CASSPDRVRAEAFF. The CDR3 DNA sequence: TGTGCCAGCAGCCCCGACAGGGTAAGGGCTGAAGCTTTCTTT.

The CDR3 nucleotides read TGTGCCAGCAGTGAAGGGGTAGGAGGCAATCAGCCCCAGCATTTT. Translation: CASSEGVGGNQPQHF. The rearrangement uses TRBV6-1 and TRBJ1-5; D remains unclear. Germline V gene sequence: CDR1 MNHNS, CDR2 SASEGT. V lost 1 base, J lost 2 bases, and 9 bases lay in between. This CDR3 contains 15 residues.

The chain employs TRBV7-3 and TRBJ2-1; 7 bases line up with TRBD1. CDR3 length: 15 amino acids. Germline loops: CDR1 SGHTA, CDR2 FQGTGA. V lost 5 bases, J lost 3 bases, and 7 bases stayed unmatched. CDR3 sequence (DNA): TGTGCCAGCAGCCGGAACAGGGGCCTCTACAATGAGCAGTTCTTC. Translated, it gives CASSRNRGLYNEQFF.

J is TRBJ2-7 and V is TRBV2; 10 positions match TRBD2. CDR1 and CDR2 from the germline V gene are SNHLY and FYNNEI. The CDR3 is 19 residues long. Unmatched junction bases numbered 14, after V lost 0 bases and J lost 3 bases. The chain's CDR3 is CASSEAPPGLAWGNYEQYF. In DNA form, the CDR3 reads TGTGCCAGCAGTGAAGCCCCGCCGGGACTAGCGTGGGGAAACTACGAGCAGTACTTC.

CDR3 DNA sequence: TGTGCCAGCAGCCAGGGCTCCTACAATGAGCAGTTCTTC. Protein product: CASSQGSYNEQFF. The chain uses TRBV7-8 and TRBJ2-1; D might be TRBD1 (5 bases). V was clipped by 5 bases and J by 0 bases, with 5 bases between them. Per germline, CDR1 SGHVS and CDR2 FQNEAQ. CDR3 length equals 13 residues.

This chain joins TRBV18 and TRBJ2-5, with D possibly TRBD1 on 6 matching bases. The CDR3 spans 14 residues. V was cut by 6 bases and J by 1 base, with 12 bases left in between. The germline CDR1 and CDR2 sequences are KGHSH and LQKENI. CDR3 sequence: CASSLRDTQETQYF. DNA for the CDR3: TGTGCCAGCTCCCTCCGGGACACCCAAGAGACCCAGTACTTC.

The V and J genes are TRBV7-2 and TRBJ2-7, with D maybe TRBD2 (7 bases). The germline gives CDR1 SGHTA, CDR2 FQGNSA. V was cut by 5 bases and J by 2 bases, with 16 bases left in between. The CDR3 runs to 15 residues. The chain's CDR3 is CASSPGGGWAYEQYF. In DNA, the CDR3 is TGTGCCAGCAGCCCTGGGGGGGGCTGGGCCTACGAGCAGTACTTC.

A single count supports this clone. CDR3 sequence reads: CASSYGVAGDTDTQYF. The CDR3 coding sequence is TGTGCCAGCAGTTACGGGGTAGCGGGGGATACAGATACGCAGTATTTT. The V gene is TRBV6-6, the J gene TRBJ2-3; 9 nucleotides match TRBD2. V gave up 2 bases and J gave up 3 bases; unmatched junction bases: 6. The CDR3 is 16 residues long. Germline V gives CDR1 MNHNY, CDR2 SVGAGI (reference sequence).

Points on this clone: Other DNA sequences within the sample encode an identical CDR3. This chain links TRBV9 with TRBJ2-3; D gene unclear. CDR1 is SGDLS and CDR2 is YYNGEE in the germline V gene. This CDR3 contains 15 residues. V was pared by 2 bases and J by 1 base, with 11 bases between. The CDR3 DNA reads TGTGCCAGCAGCGTGCAGGCCTCGGGCACAGATACGCAGTATTTT. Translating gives CASSVQASGTDTQYF.

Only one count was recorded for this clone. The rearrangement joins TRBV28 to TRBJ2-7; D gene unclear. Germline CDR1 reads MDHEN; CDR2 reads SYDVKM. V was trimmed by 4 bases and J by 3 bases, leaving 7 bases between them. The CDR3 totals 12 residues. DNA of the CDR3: TGTGCCAGCAGTTCCGCCCTCTACGAGCAGTACTTC. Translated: CASSSALYEQYF.

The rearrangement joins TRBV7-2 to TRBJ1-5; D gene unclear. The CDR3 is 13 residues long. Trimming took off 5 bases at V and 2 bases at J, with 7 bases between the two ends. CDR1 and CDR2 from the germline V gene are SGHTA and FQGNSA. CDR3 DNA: TGTGCCAGCAGCCCTGGGGGCAATCAGCCCCAGCATTTT. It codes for CASSPGGNQPQHF.

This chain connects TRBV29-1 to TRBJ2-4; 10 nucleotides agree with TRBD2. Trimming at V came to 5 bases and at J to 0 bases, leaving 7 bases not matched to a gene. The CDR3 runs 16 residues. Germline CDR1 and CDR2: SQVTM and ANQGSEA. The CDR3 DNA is TGCAGCGTTAACCTAGCGGGAGCGACAGCCAAAAACATTCAGTACTTC. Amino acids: CSVNLAGATAKNIQYF.

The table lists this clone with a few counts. CDR3 DNA: TGCGCCAGCAGCCAAGACACAGGTCCCTACGAGCAGTACTTC. This sequence encodes CASSQDTGPYEQYF. V gene TRBV4-3 combines with J gene TRBJ2-7, with D perhaps matching TRBD1 (5 bases). This CDR3 region has 14 residues. From germline, CDR1 is LGHNA and CDR2 YSLEER. V dropped 0 bases and J dropped 2 bases, with 8 bases sitting between them.

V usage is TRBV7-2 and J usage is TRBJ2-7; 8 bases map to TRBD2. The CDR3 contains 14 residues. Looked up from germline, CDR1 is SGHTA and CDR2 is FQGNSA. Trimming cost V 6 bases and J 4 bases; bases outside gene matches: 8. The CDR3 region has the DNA TGTGCCAGCAGTAGGATCAGCGGGAGTTACGAGCAGTACTTC. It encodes CASSRISGSYEQYF.

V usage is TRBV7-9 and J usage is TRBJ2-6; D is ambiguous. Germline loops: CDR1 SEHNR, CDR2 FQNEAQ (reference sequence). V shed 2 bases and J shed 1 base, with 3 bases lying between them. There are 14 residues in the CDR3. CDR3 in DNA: TGTGCCAGCAGCTTAAGGTCTGGGGCCAACGTCCTGACTTTC. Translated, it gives CASSLRSGANVLTF.

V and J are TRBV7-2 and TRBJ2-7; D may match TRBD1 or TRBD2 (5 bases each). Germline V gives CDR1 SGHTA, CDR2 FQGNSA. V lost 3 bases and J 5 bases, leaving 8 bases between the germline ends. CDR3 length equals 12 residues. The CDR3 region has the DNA TGTGCCAGCAGCTTCGAGGGGAACGAGCAGTACTTC. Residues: CASSFEGNEQYF.

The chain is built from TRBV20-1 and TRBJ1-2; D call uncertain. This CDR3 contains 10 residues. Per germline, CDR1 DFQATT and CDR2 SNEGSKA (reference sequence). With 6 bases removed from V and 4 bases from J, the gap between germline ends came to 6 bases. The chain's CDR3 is CSAKTYGYTF. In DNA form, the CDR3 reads TGCAGTGCGAAGACCTATGGCTACACCTTC.

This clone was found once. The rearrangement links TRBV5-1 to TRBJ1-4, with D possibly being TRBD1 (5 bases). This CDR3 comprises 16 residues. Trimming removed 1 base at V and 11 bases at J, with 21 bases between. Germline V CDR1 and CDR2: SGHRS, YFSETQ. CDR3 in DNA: TGCGCCAGCAGCTTGAGCACGGTTTCCGGGGGTTCGAAACTGTTTTTT. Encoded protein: CASSLSTVSGGSKLFF.

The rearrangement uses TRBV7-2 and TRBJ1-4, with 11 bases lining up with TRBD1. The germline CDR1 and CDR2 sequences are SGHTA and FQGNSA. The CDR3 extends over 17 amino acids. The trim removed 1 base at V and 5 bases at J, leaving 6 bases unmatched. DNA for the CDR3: TGTGCCAGCAGCTTAGGGACAGGGGGCTTTGGAAATGAAAAACTGTTTTTT. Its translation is CASSLGTGGFGNEKLFF.

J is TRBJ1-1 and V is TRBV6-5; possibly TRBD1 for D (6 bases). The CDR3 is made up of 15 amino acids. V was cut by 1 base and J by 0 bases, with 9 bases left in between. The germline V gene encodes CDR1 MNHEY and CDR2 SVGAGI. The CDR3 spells CASSYLGALNTEAFF. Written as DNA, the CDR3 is TGTGCCAGCAGTTACTTGGGGGCGTTGAACACTGAAGCTTTCTTT.

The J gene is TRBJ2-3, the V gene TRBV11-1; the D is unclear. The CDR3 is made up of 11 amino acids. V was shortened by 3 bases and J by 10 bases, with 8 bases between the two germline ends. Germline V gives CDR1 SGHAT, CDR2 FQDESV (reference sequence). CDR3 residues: CASSFRQAQYF. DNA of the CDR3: TGTGCCAGCAGCTTCCGGCAGGCGCAGTATTTT.